The 12 T cell receptor beta chains reported below all come from one sample, sequenced in a study of blood T cell repertoires in COVID-19. Using immunoSEQ multiplex PCR, the repertoire was profiled, and TCRdb retains in-frame clones only, with some absent. The sample holds approximately 470,000 clones, roughly nine tenths seen once. The sequencing input was PBMCs or T cells enriched from blood (not recorded which). These receptors originate from a woman between 18 and 29 years old who had recovered from COVID-19.

The CDR3 region has the DNA TGTGCCAGCAGCCAAGCGAGGGGGACTAGCGAGAGCACAGATACGCAGTATTTT. Residues: CASSQARGTSESTDTQYF. The chain couples TRBV4-2 to TRBJ2-3, with 10 bases aligning to TRBD2. Losses at the gene ends were 1 base for V and 0 bases for J; bases not matched to a gene: 7. The CDR3 totals 18 residues. The germline gives CDR1 LGHNA, CDR2 YNFKEQ.

The chain employs TRBV19 and TRBJ1-6; D unresolved. This CDR3 contains 19 residues. The germline V and J ends were trimmed by 3 bases and 9 bases, with 27 bases remaining between them. Germline V gene sequence: CDR1 LNHDA, CDR2 SQIVND (reference sequence). In nucleotides, the CDR3 is TGTGCCAGTAGTATCTTAGCTCCGGGAACTCAAGTTGGCGGTTCACCCCTCCACTTT. Amino acids: CASSILAPGTQVGGSPLHF.

V is TRBV5-1 and J is TRBJ2-1; D is perhaps TRBD2 (5 bases). In germline, CDR1 is SGHRS, CDR2 YFSETQ. Trimming stripped 4 bases from V and 2 bases from J, with 13 bases between. The CDR3 runs 15 residues. The CDR3 spells CASSVGEDTYNEQFF. In DNA form, the CDR3 reads TGCGCCAGCAGCGTGGGAGAGGATACCTACAATGAGCAGTTCTTC.

This chain joins TRBV14 and TRBJ2-5; 7 bases fit TRBD1. Trimming took 1 base from V and 2 from J; bases not matched to a gene: 7. The germline gives CDR1 SGHDN, CDR2 FVKESK. The CDR3 runs 16 residues. In DNA, the CDR3 is TGTGCCAGCAGCCAAGTCTCTGCAGGGGGACAAGAGACCCAGTACTTC. It codes for CASSQVSAGGQETQYF.

CDR3 in amino acids: CASSPKQGGGAGELFF. The CDR3 nucleotides are TGTGCCAGCAGCCCGAAACAAGGCGGGGGGGCCGGGGAGCTGTTTTTT. The chain is built from TRBV5-8 and TRBJ2-2, with 9 bases aligning to TRBD2. The CDR3 has 16 residues. V trimming: 4 bases; J trimming: 6 bases; junction bases outside the gene matches: 10. Germline assignment: CDR1 SGHTS and CDR2 YDEGEE.

The count of this clone is one. This sequence joins TRBV7-9 and TRBJ1-1; D gene ambiguous. The CDR3 extends over 15 amino acids. The ends were cut back, 5 bases at V and 1 base at J, with 14 bases in the middle. Germline values: CDR1 SEHNR, CDR2 FQNEAQ (reference sequence). The CDR3, as DNA: TGTGCCAGCAGCCCGCCGGGAGGGAGGAACACTGAAGCTTTCTTT. It is translated as CASSPPGGRNTEAFF. Using reference TRBV7-9 and TRBJ1-1 for the parts outside the CDR3, the full variable domain is DTGVSQNPRHKITKRGQNVTFRCDPISEHNRLYWYRQTLGQGPEFLTYFQNEAQLEKSRLLSDRFSAERPKGSFSTLEIQRTEQGDSAMYLCASSPPGGRNTEAFFGQGTRLTVV.

Worth noting for this clone: This sample also contains other DNA sequences that code for the same CDR3. The chain joins TRBV11-2 to TRBJ1-1; D may be TRBD1 (5 bases). The CDR3 is 13 amino acids. CDR1 and CDR2 (germline): SGHAT, FQNNGV. The V and J ends lost 3 bases and 1 base respectively, with 6 bases between them. The CDR3 DNA is TGTGCCAGCAGCTTGACAGAGAACACTGAAGCTTTCTTT. It encodes CASSLTENTEAFF. The full variable domain, with the rest looked up from reference TRBV11-2 and TRBJ1-1, is EAGVAQSPRYKIIEKRQSVAFWCNPISGHATLYWYQQILGQGPKLLIQFQNNGVVDDSQLPKDRFSAERLKGVDSTLKIQPAKLEDSAVYLCASSLTENTEAFFGQGTRLTVV.

This chain connects TRBV24-1 to TRBJ2-3; TRBD1 matches at 12 bases. Germline values: CDR1 KGHDR, CDR2 SFDVKD. V trimming: 6 bases; J trimming: 3 bases; junction bases outside the gene matches: 3. The CDR3 has 15 residues. CDR3 amino acids: CATSPGQGATDTQYF. The CDR3 nucleotides are TGTGCCACCAGTCCGGGACAGGGGGCGACAGATACGCAGTATTTT.

Worth noting for this clone: The same CDR3 is also encoded by other DNA sequences in this sample. This chain connects TRBV5-1 to TRBJ1-3, with D tentatively TRBD1 (5 bases). This CDR3 has 15 residues. Germline CDR1 reads SGHRS; CDR2 reads YFSETQ. Trimming left V 3 bases short and J 0 bases short, with 10 bases between. The chain's CDR3 is CASSSGGSSGNTIYF. As DNA, the CDR3 is TGCGCCAGCAGCTCCGGGGGTAGCTCTGGAAACACCATATATTTT.

This clone has ten or more counts. The chain employs TRBV6-4 and TRBJ1-6; no clear D gene. The germline V and J ends were trimmed by 5 bases and 7 bases, with 9 bases remaining between them. Per the germline V gene, CDR1 is MRHNA and CDR2 is SNTAGT. The CDR3 contains 13 residues. The CDR3 nucleotides are TGTGCCAGCAGTTGGGCAGAAAATTCACCCCTCCACTTT. Translating it yields CASSWAENSPLHF.

This chain uses TRBV7-9 with TRBJ2-3, with D hard to call. V was pared by 5 bases and J by 4 bases, with 7 bases between. The CDR3 length is 12 residues. CDR1 and CDR2 (germline): SEHNR, FQNEAQ (reference sequence). Here the CDR3 DNA reads TGTGCCAGCAGCCGTTCAGCAGATACGCAGTATTTT. Its translation is CASSRSADTQYF.

The chain links TRBV12-3 or TRBV12-4 to TRBJ2-2; D gene ambiguous. The CDR3 has 13 residues. V lost 2 bases to trimming and J lost 5 bases, with 6 bases between them. The DNA of the CDR3 is TGTGCCAGCAGTTTAACGGAGACCGGGGAGCTGTTTTTT. Residues: CASSLTETGELFF.